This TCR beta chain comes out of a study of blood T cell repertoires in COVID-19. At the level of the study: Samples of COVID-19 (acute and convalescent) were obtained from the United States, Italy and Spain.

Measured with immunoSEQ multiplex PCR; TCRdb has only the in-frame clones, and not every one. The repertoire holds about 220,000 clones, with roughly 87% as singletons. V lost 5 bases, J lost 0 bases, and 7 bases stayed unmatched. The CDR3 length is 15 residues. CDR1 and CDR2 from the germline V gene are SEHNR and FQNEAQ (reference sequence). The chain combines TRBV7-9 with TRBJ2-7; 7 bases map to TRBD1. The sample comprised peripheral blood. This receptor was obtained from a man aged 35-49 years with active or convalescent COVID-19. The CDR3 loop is CASSQWTGGSYEQYF. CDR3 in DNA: TGTGCCAGCAGCCAATGGACAGGTGGCTCCTACGAGCAGTACTTC.